Listed below are T cell receptor beta chains from one sample, sequenced in a study of blood T cell repertoires in COVID-19. Produced via immunoSEQ multiplex PCR; TCRdb's table is partial and in-frame only. The table includes under 250,000 clones, about 94% detected once. Sample: peripheral blood. The receptors shown here come from a man between 60 and 75 years old with COVID-19, enrolled during active disease. CDR3s leave out the opening cysteine and the closing phenylalanine or tryptophan. Fields, in order: clone size, V gene, J gene, CDR3 protein. Clone size is not always given. Where it is, it says once, few, many or a class for expanded clones.

size: -
V: TRBV19
J: TRBJ2-7
CDR3: ASSITTSGTYEQY

size: -
V: TRBV18
J: TRBJ1-2
CDR3: ASSPRPVTGTNYGYT

size: -
V: TRBV11-2
J: TRBJ1-1
CDR3: ASSPSGQGNTEAF

size: -
V: TRBV5-1
J: TRBJ2-4
CDR3: ASSLDSPKNIQY

size: -
V: TRBV7-6
J: TRBJ2-2
CDR3: ASSLGQGWTGELF

size: -
V: TRBV7-2
J: TRBJ2-2
CDR3: ASSLLVLASRAGELF

size: -
V: TRBV5-1
J: TRBJ2-1
CDR3: ASSSGGSYNEQF

size: -
V: TRBV27
J: TRBJ2-7
CDR3: ASSYVRGYSYEQY

size: -
V: TRBV7-3
J: TRBJ1-2
CDR3: ASSSQTDYGYT

size: -
V: TRBV7-3
J: TRBJ2-7
CDR3: ASSPGTGGREQY

size: -
V: TRBV5-5
J: TRBJ2-5
CDR3: ASSWRGDSSQETQY

size: -
V: TRBV29-1
J: TRBJ2-7
CDR3: SVRDRGRFHEQY

size: -
V: TRBV5-1
J: TRBJ2-1
CDR3: ASSYTGTSKDEQF

size: -
V: TRBV2
J: TRBJ2-3
CDR3: ASMAEPGGTQY

size: -
V: TRBV24-1
J: TRBJ1-2
CDR3: ATSDPTANYGYT

size: once
V: TRBV30
J: TRBJ1-6
CDR3: AWTSGTGNSERVSPLH

size: -
V: TRBV9
J: TRBJ1-3
CDR3: ASSAAPRTGNTIY

size: -
V: TRBV30
J: TRBJ1-3
CDR3: AWSGRNTIY

size: -
V: TRBV4-1
J: TRBJ2-3
CDR3: ASSLGTTITDTQY

size: -
V: TRBV5-6
J: TRBJ2-1
CDR3: ASSNRIGLAGREQF

size: -
V: TRBV21-1
J: TRBJ1-1
CDR3: ASSKVPKGQNNTEAF

size: -
V: TRBV6-1
J: TRBJ2-7
CDR3: ASSENRGRGEQY

size: -
V: TRBV10-2
J: TRBJ2-3
CDR3: ASSKAGGPDTQY

size: once
V: TRBV3-1/TRBV3-2
J: TRBJ1-2
CDR3: ASSQRDSVYGYT

size: -
V: TRBV28
J: TRBJ1-1
CDR3: ASSLTGTGLMNTEAF

size: -
V: TRBV5-4
J: TRBJ2-7
CDR3: ASSPRTGGASSNEQY

size: once
V: TRBV7-7
J: TRBJ2-2
CDR3: ASSAGTGNTGELF

size: few
V: TRBV27
J: TRBJ2-7
CDR3: ASSPRSGSRGDEQY

size: -
V: TRBV5-4
J: TRBJ1-1
CDR3: ASSTQREGTEAF

size: -
V: TRBV6-5
J: TRBJ2-7
CDR3: ASSIGTGTYEQY

size: -
V: TRBV7-9
J: TRBJ2-3
CDR3: ASSLAGGGWGTDTQY

size: -
V: TRBV27
J: TRBJ1-1
CDR3: ASSLGTGNTEAF

size: -
V: TRBV29-1
J: TRBJ1-2
CDR3: SVEGLSGAYGYT

size: -
V: TRBV29-1
J: TRBJ1-5
CDR3: SVRTGGAYSNQPQH

size: -
V: TRBV2
J: TRBJ2-7
CDR3: ASSEQTSGPYEQY

size: -
V: TRBV9
J: TRBJ2-2
CDR3: ASSVAGGLGHGELF

size: -
V: TRBV7-9
J: TRBJ2-7
CDR3: ASSDAKGLQYEQY

size: -
V: TRBV19
J: TRBJ1-5
CDR3: ASSTLTGAGDNQPQH

size: -
V: TRBV20-1
J: TRBJ2-7
CDR3: SASTRGRYEQY

size: -
V: TRBV27
J: TRBJ1-1
CDR3: ASSLLPGQKGTNTEAF

size: -
V: TRBV10-2
J: TRBJ2-3
CDR3: ASSPSGGTDTQY

size: -
V: TRBV19
J: TRBJ2-7
CDR3: ASSIRRGYEQY

size: once
V: TRBV5-1
J: TRBJ2-7
CDR3: ASSQMDSVYEQY

size: -
V: TRBV14
J: TRBJ2-1
CDR3: ASSQAGGRQF

size: -
V: TRBV5-4
J: TRBJ2-4
CDR3: ASSLVGRGLAKNIQY

size: -
V: TRBV5-1
J: TRBJ1-2
CDR3: ASREQGAGGYT

size: -
V: TRBV19
J: TRBJ2-1
CDR3: ASSVAGQYNEQF

size: once
V: TRBV27
J: TRBJ1-2
CDR3: ASSLFAQGADGYT

size: -
V: TRBV19
J: TRBJ1-2
CDR3: ASSIEVREGGYT

size: -
V: TRBV6-6
J: TRBJ2-7
CDR3: ASSRTSDEQY